This T cell receptor beta chain was recovered during a study of cytomegalovirus exposure and HLA in healthy donors. Study as a whole: An analysis done earlier identified roughly 120 million unique TCR beta sequences from 200 million or so T cells.

Germline V CDR1 and CDR2: LNHDA, SQIVND (reference sequence). The CDR3 is made up of 12 amino acids. V shed 5 bases and J shed 15 bases, with 17 bases lying between them. The PCR was carried out with 60 Vbeta primers and 13 Jbeta primers. The method was immunoSEQ multiplex PCR; TCRdb's version includes in-frame clones alone and lacks a portion of them. Of some 200,000 clones in the sample, 84% were seen once. Note on this clone: Antigen: not known.

Study observations and caveats: Later, an analysis found that common viral pathogens appeared to be linked with several of the most significant clusters. The likely origin of a cluster of highly shared sequence variants was a sequencing artifact.

The clonotype was recovered from a woman aged 45-59 years in good health and CMV-seropositive. The chain uses TRBV19 and TRBJ2-1, with D uncertain. The sequencing sample was made of PBMCs. In DNA form, the CDR3 reads TGTGCCAGTAGTTTCCGGGTGGAAAGGCCGTTCTTC. Translated, it gives CASSFRVERPFF.